This is a list of T cell receptor beta chains from one sample in a study of identical twins. TCRdb ran MiXCR on the 5' RACE reads and lists one entry per CDR3 protein. The data contain about 200,000 distinct CDR3 sequences, over 9.5% of them singletons. Sequenced material: memory T cells sorted from blood. The receptors were gathered from a man over 45 in good health. CDR3s include the opening cysteine and the closing phenylalanine or tryptophan. Fields, in order: clone size, D gene, J gene, V gene, CDR3 DNA, CDR3 protein. D genes are given only for firm matches. Part of the rows lack a size; the others show once, few, many or a class for expanded clones.

size: few; D: TRBD1; J: TRBJ1-4; V: TRBV7-8; DNA: TGTGCCAGCAGCTTGACAGGGAATAGTGAAAAACTGTTTTTT; CDR3: CASSLTGNSEKLFF
size: -; D: -; J: TRBJ2-5; V: TRBV7-9; DNA: TGTGCCAACGGACCCCAAGAGACCCAGTACTTC; CDR3: CANGPQETQYF
size: few; D: -; J: TRBJ2-2; V: TRBV5-1; DNA: TGCGCCAGCAGCCCCTGGACAGAACACACCGGGGAGCTGTTTTTT; CDR3: CASSPWTEHTGELFF
size: -; D: TRBD2; J: TRBJ2-4; V: TRBV7-8; DNA: TGTGCCAGCAGCTTAGATAGCGGGAGGAACATTCAGTACTTC; CDR3: CASSLDSGRNIQYF
size: few; D: -; J: TRBJ2-7; V: TRBV29-1; DNA: TGCAGCGTTGAAGGGCAGGCCTACGAGCAGTACTTC; CDR3: CSVEGQAYEQYF
size: -; D: TRBD1; J: TRBJ2-7; V: TRBV28; DNA: TGTGCCAGCGGTGGGACAGGCCGCGAGCAGTACTTC; CDR3: CASGGTGREQYF
size: -; D: TRBD2; J: TRBJ2-1; V: TRBV5-1; DNA: TGCGCCAGCAGCGGCGGGAGTCTTCACAATGAGCAGTTCTTC; CDR3: CASSGGSLHNEQFF
size: few; D: TRBD1; J: TRBJ2-5; V: TRBV4-1; DNA: TGCGCCAGCAGCCAGGCTCAGGGGGAAGAGACCCAGTACTTC; CDR3: CASSQAQGEETQYF
size: -; D: -; J: TRBJ2-7; V: TRBV6-1; DNA: TGTGCCAGCAGTGCCTTACAGAGTTACTACGAGCAGTACTTC; CDR3: CASSALQSYYEQYF
size: many; D: TRBD2; J: TRBJ2-1; V: TRBV29-1; DNA: TGCAGCGTTGGGGAGGGTAATGAGCAGTTCTTC; CDR3: CSVGEGNEQFF
size: many; D: -; J: TRBJ1-2; V: TRBV5-1; DNA: TGCGCCAGCAGCTTCGACAGCGGGGGCTATGGCTACACCTTC; CDR3: CASSFDSGGYGYTF
size: -; D: -; J: TRBJ2-1; V: TRBV11-2; DNA: TGTGCCAGCAGCTCCCCCCAGGGCCTTCGACAGTTCTTC; CDR3: CASSSPQGLRQFF
size: -; D: TRBD2; J: TRBJ2-1; V: TRBV6-5; DNA: TGTGCCAGCAGTTATGTCTCGACTAGCGGGGGGCCCTACAATGAGCAGTTCTTC; CDR3: CASSYVSTSGGPYNEQFF
size: few; D: TRBD2; J: TRBJ2-7; V: TRBV20-1; DNA: TGCAGTGTCGGTAGCGGGAGGTACGAGCAGTACTTC; CDR3: CSVGSGRYEQYF
size: -; D: TRBD2; J: TRBJ2-2; V: TRBV20-1; DNA: TGCAGTGCTCTACCTAGCGGGGCCATCGGGGAGCTGTTTTTT; CDR3: CSALPSGAIGELFF